The T cell receptor beta chain under discussion was sequenced for a study of T cells in Graves' hyperthyroidism and ophthalmopathy. Study summary: Any treatment followed the collection of peripheral blood at initial diagnosis.

Graves' hyperthyroidism qualified as stable when ophthalmopathy did not progress within 18 months. The PBMCs were taken from roughly 10 ml of fresh peripheral blood. The CDR3 contains 16 residues. V lost 5 bases to trimming and J lost 7 bases; unmatched junction nucleotides: 13. Germline V gene lookup returns CDR1 MNHNS and CDR2 SASEGT. RNA transcripts yielded amplified TCR beta CDR3 regions. With the HTBI primer set, the TCR CDR3 went through a first round of RT-PCR. TCRdb used MiXCR to reprocess the multiplex PCR reads, holding one entry per CDR3 protein. The sample consists of about 420,000 distinct CDR3 sequences, about 15% of them appearing once. This clonotype was detected many times.

The source of this sequence is a woman between 18 and 29 years old with Graves' hyperthyroidism. The sequencing sample was made of blood. The chain carries TRBV6-1 and TRBJ2-5; 10 bases are shared with TRBD2. CDR3 bases: TGTGCCAGCAGTTCCGGGACTAGCGTGCGGTGGGTGACCCAGTACTTC. Translated, it gives CASSSGTSVRWVTQYF.